Following are 14 T cell receptor beta chains from one sample sequenced in a study of breast tumors, draining lymph nodes, adjacent tissues. MiXCR, applied by TCRdb to the multiplex PCR reads, yields one record per CDR3 protein. The table includes about 150,000 distinct CDR3 sequences, less than 35% detected once. The lymph nodes were axillary draining lymph nodes from breast cancer patients. Material: axillary lymph node tissue. These receptors were obtained from a female donor with breast cancer. Some clones in this sample may be carry-over from other donors' samples.

This clonotype was seen repeatedly, ten times or more. The gene calls are TRBV6-6 and TRBJ2-7; unclear D gene. The CDR3 has 14 residues. Germline loops: CDR1 MNHNY, CDR2 SVGAGI (reference sequence). V lost 4 bases and J lost 1, with 11 bases in between. The CDR3 sequence is CASSFNEESYEQYV. The DNA for the CDR3 is TGTGCCAGCAGTTTTAACGAGGAATCCTACGAGCAGTACGTC.

This clonotype has just a few counts. This sequence joins TRBV3-2 and TRBJ2-6; TRBD1, the table's D call, was not compared with the DNA. TRBV3-2 is noted as a pseudogene. The CDR3 runs 16 residues. CDR3: CASSPPGLSGANVLTF. CDR3 nucleotide sequence: TGTGCCAGCAGCCCACCCGGGCTCTCTGGGGCCAACGTCCTGACTTTC.

The chain links TRBV7-8 to TRBJ2-5; 8 nucleotides line up with TRBD1. The V segment lost 2 bases and the J segment 13 bases; nucleotides outside the gene matches: 0. CDR3 length equals 10 residues. From germline, CDR1 is SGHVS and CDR2 FQNEAQ. The CDR3 DNA sequence: TGTGCCAGCAGCTTAACAGGGGGGTACTTC. It translates to CASSLTGGYF.

This clonotype has at least ten counts. The J gene is TRBJ2-1, the V gene TRBV28; D gene ambiguous. This CDR3 has 14 amino acids. Germline CDR1 MDHEN, CDR2 SYDVKM. Trimming stripped 6 bases from V and 6 bases from J, with 15 bases between. The CDR3 DNA sequence: TGTGCCAGCAGCCCCCCTAGGTCGTCCAATGAGCAGTTCTTC. It is translated as CASSPPRSSNEQFF. Filled out from reference TRBV28 and TRBJ2-1, the complete variable domain reads DVKVTQSSRYLVKRTGEKVFLECVQDMDHENMFWYRQDPGLGLRLIYFSYDVKMKEKGDIPEGYSVSREKKERFSLILESASTNQTSMYLCASSPPRSSNEQFFGPGTRLTVL.

This rearrangement joins TRBV2 to TRBJ2-7, with 7 bases matching TRBD1. Germline assignment: CDR1 SNHLY and CDR2 FYNNEI. This CDR3 is built from 14 residues. V lost 4 bases and J lost 2; bases outside the gene matches: 5. The DNA for the CDR3 is TGTGCCAGCAGTGTAGAGGGACAGACCTACGAGCAGTACTTC. Translated: CASSVEGQTYEQYF.

A note on this clonotype: Germline and junction disagree at one end, which may indicate a read error. The V and J genes are TRBV5-1 and TRBJ1-2; D not resolved. Looked up from germline, CDR1 is SGHRS and CDR2 is YFSETQ. This CDR3 contains 15 residues. DNA of the CDR3: TGTGCCAGCAGCGCCGGAACCCCAACGGACGGCGGCTACACCTTC. Its protein product is CASSAGTPTDGGYTF.

This clonotype was seen ten or more times. The chain recombines TRBV10-2 with TRBJ2-7; tentatively, D is TRBD1 or TRBD2 (5 bases each). The CDR3 is 12 residues long. Germline CDR1 is WSHSY and CDR2 is SAAADI. The germline V and J ends were trimmed by 9 bases and 4 bases, with 13 bases remaining between them. CDR3 amino acids: CASGARGYEQYF. CDR3 nucleotide sequence: TGCGCCAGTGGGGCCCGAGGGTACGAGCAGTACTTC.

About this clonotype: Given a much more abundant clone one base away, this may be a read error. This chain uses TRBV6-6 with TRBJ1-6; D might be TRBD1 (5 bases). The CDR3 runs 14 residues. From germline, CDR1 is MNHNY and CDR2 SVGAGI (reference sequence). Here the CDR3 DNA reads TGTGCCCGCAGGGATCAAGAGAAGAATTCACCCCTCCACTTT. Protein: CARRDQEKNSPLHF.

The table lists this clonotype with many counts. One end of the junction is discordant with germline, which a read error may explain. V usage is TRBV20-1 and J usage is TRBJ2-5; no firm D call. Germline V CDR1 and CDR2: DFQATT, SNEGSKA (reference sequence). The CDR3 spans 11 residues. DNA of the CDR3: TGCAGTGCTGAGTACCAAGAGACCCAGTCCTTC. Protein: CSAEYQETQSF.

This clonotype occurred many times. This sequence joins TRBV5-8 and TRBJ2-7; D remains ambiguous. Trimming took off 0 bases at V and 6 bases at J, with 10 bases between the two ends. Germline loops: CDR1 SGHTS, CDR2 YDEGEE. This CDR3 region has 13 residues. The CDR3 sequence: CASSLAGLVEQYV. The CDR3 DNA is TGTGCCAGCAGCTTGGCCGGTCTAGTCGAGCAGTACGTC.

The sample holds a few counts of this clonotype. The chain carries TRBV6-2 or TRBV6-3 and TRBJ2-1; 8 positions agree with TRBD2. The trim removed 6 bases at V and 8 bases at J, leaving 6 bases unmatched. Germline V gene sequence: CDR1 MNHEY, CDR2 SVGEGT. The CDR3 spans 13 residues. CDR3 nucleotides: TGTGCCAGCAGGCCTAGCGGGTCCGATGAGCAGTTCTTC. Amino acids: CASRPSGSDEQFF.

Comments on this clonotype: A much larger clone differs by one base, so this may be a read error. J is TRBJ2-2 and V is TRBV6-2 or TRBV6-3, with 9 positions matching TRBD1. Germline loops: CDR1 MNHEY, CDR2 SVGEGT. J lost 4 bases, V lost 6 bases, and 6 bases had no gene match. The CDR3 extends over 15 amino acids. The CDR3 loop is CASRHGQGSTGELFF. Here the CDR3 DNA reads TGTGCCAGCAGACATGGACAGGGGAGCACCGGGGAGCTGTTTTTT.

This clonotype was seen a few times. This chain uses TRBV6-6 with TRBJ2-4; D is undetermined. The germline gives CDR1 MNHNY, CDR2 SVGAGI (reference sequence). CDR3 length: 10 residues. V lost 5 bases to trimming and J lost 8 bases, with 4 bases between them. The CDR3, as DNA: TGTGCCAGCAGTGGTTACATTCAGTACTTC. This sequence encodes CASSGYIQYF.

On this clonotype: Sequence at one end of the junction differs from germline and may be a read error. The chain couples TRBV5-1 to TRBJ2-5; 9 bases agree with TRBD2. The germline CDR1 and CDR2 sequences are SGHRS and YFSETQ. This CDR3 has 15 amino acids. The CDR3 DNA is TGCGCCAGCAGCTTGGCTAGCGGGGACCACGAGACCCAGTACTTC. Protein product: CASSLASGDHETQYF.